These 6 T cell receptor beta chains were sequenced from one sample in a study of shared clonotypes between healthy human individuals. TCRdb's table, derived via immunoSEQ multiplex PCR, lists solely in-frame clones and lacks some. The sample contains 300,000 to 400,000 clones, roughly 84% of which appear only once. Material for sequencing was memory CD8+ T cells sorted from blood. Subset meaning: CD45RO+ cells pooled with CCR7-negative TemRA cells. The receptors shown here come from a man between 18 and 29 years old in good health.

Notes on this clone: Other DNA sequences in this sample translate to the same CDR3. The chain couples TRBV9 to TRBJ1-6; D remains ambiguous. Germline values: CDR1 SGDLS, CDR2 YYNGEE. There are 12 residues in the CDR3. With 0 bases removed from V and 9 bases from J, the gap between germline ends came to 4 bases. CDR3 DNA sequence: TGTGCCAGCAGCGTAGCAGGTTCACCCCTCCACTTT. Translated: CASSVAGSPLHF.

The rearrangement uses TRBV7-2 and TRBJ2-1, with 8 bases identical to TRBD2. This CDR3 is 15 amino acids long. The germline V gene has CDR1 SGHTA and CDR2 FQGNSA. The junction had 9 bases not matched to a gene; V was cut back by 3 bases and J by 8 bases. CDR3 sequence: CASSFTLGRGDEQFF. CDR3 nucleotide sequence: TGTGCCAGCAGCTTCACACTCGGGAGGGGCGATGAGCAGTTCTTC.

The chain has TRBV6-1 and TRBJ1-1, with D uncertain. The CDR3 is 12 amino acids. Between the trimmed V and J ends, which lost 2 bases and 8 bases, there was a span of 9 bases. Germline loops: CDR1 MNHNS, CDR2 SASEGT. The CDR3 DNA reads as TGTGCCAGCAGTGAACCCCAGGTGGAAGCTTTCTTT. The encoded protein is CASSEPQVEAFF.

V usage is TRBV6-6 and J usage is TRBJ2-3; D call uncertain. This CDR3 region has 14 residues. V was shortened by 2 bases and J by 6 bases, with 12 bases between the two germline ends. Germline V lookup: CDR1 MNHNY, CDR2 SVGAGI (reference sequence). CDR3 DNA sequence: TGTGCCAGCAGTTACGTGACAACCCGCGATACGCAGTATTTT. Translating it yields CASSYVTTRDTQYF.

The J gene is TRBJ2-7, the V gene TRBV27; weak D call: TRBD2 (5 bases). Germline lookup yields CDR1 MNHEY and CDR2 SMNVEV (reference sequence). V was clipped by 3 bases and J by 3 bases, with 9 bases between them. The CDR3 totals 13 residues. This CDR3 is CASSLTTHYEQYF. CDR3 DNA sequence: TGTGCCAGCAGTTTGACTACCCACTACGAGCAGTACTTC.

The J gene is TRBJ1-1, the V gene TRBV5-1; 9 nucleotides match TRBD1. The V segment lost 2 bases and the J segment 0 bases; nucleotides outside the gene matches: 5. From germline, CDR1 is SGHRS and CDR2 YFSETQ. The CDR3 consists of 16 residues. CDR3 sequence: CASSFGTGSMNTEAFF. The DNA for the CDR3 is TGCGCCAGCAGCTTCGGGACAGGGTCCATGAACACTGAAGCTTTCTTT.